One T cell receptor beta chain is described in this entry. Its antigen specificity is not known. The record has no base qualities; no much larger clone is one base away. This record comes from a study of OX40 agonist ivuxolimab in advanced cancers. With respect to the entire study: Ivuxolimab was a fully human IgG2 agonistic monoclonal antibody targeting the costimulatory receptor OX40 (CD134). Intravenous ivuxolimab was administered to patients every 2 weeks at six dose levels: 0.01, 0.1, 0.3, 1.5, 3 and 10 mg/kg. Among the roughly 52 dose-escalation patients, around 20 had hepatocellular carcinoma, about 15 melanoma, 9 renal cell carcinoma and 9 head and neck cancer. The dose-escalation cohort was about 86% male with a mean age of approximately 60 years, ranging from 23 to 79. Patients were allowed to have had prior anti-PD-1, anti-PD-L1 or anti-CTLA-4 therapy, and approximately 40% of the dose-escalation patients had been treated with checkpoint inhibitors. Partial responses were achieved by three dose-escalation patients, of whom one had hepatocellular carcinoma and two had cutaneous melanoma. The point of sequencing TCRbeta in the periphery was to test whether ivuxolimab changed TCR sequence diversity and drove clonal T-cell expansion. The paper reports the monotherapy dose-escalation portion (N of about 50 patients) of the phase I ivuxolimab trial.

Results the study describes overall, beyond this receptor: Low levels of normalized T-cell clonal expansion were also seen in some patients who did not respond. In the 0.1-3.0 mg/kg groups, partial responders were among the patients with the lowest normalized peripheral clonal expansion, particularly in CD8+ T cells. The antigen specificity of the peripheral T cells that underwent clonal expansion was not determined. At doses of 0.1 to 3.0 mg/kg, clonal expansion of both CD4+ and CD8+ blood T cells was observed from baseline to week 6. After ivuxolimab, CD8+ T cells had more expanded clones than CD4+ T cells on average.

To sequence the TCRbeta CDR3 region, genomic DNA was isolated from the sorted cells. The immunoSEQ Assay was used to sequence the TCRbeta CDR3 regions. TCRdb took this table from immuneACCESS and kept in-frame rearrangements with V and J called. Such tables lack part of the clones; where checked against another copy, unresolved V genes explain under half of the gap, and the rest is unexplained. The sample table contains 50,000 to 70,000 clones; only one count was recorded for about 80% of them. Over 2% of the sample rests with the top ten. Patients with a history of autoimmune disease or receiving systemic immunosuppression were excluded from the trial. Peripheral blood for TCR sequencing was drawn from every dose cohort at baseline, at cycle 4 day 1 and at cycle 7 day 1. The samples were taken from a phase I, first-in-human, multicenter, open-label dose-escalation trial of ivuxolimab. Adults with locally advanced or metastatic head and neck squamous cell, hepatocellular, melanoma or renal cell carcinoma were enrolled in the trial. Before TCR sequencing, CD4+ and CD8+ T cells were separately sorted from peripheral blood.

This receptor was obtained from an adult with an advanced solid tumor such as melanoma, head and neck, liver or kidney cancer. The source was CD4+ or CD8+ T cells sorted from blood, collected in a trial of the OX40 agonist ivuxolimab.

The DNA reads as follows: TGTGCCAGCAGCGTCTTTGGCTACAATGAGCAGTTCTTC. Protein translation: CASSVFGYNEQFF. The V and J genes are TRBV9 and TRBJ2-1, with the D segment identity uncertain. The CDR3, from cysteine to phenylalanine, totals 13 residues. The sequence is cut down to CDR3 DNA, 39 bases in frame from base 1. For CDR1 and CDR2, the germline V gene lists SGDLS and YYNGEE. Relative to germline, V is 2 bases shorter and J is 3 bases shorter, with 6 bases between their ends.